This T cell receptor beta chain was obtained from a study of shared clonotypes between healthy human individuals. Overall study: The plates for each donor numbered three CD4 naive, three CD4 memory, two CD8 naive and one CD8 memory.

Points from the study as a whole: Several donors held about 5% of naive CD4 clonotypes in common.

Across several immunoSEQ plates, the genomic DNA of each subset was split evenly. The repertoire was sequenced with immunoSEQ multiplex PCR; TCRdb's copy has only in-frame clones and lacks some. The data contain hundreds of thousands of clones, approximately 96% of them singletons. From germline, CDR1 is ENHRY and CDR2 SYGVKD. The CDR3 runs to 13 residues. Trimming at V came to 8 bases and at J to 4 bases, leaving 5 bases not matched to a gene. The naive CD8 subset, CD45RO-negative cells positively selected for CCR7, excluded terminally differentiated effector memory CD45RA+ cells. Notes on this clone: Its antigen is undetermined.

The clonotype originates from a woman aged 30 to 39 in good health. The rearrangement uses TRBV10-3 and TRBJ2-1; 7 nucleotides agree with TRBD2. The sequencing input was naive CD8+ T cells sorted from blood. CDR3 sequence: CAIGGGMYNEQFF. The CDR3 region has the DNA TGTGCCATCGGGGGGGGAATGTACAATGAGCAGTTCTTC.